The clone carrying this T cell receptor beta chain is a singleton in its sample. The antigen is undetermined. CDR1 SGHAT and CDR2 FQDESV come from the germline V gene (reference sequence). V lost 4 bases and J lost 0, with 8 bases in between. The CDR3 loop spans 14 amino acids. Repertoires were generated with immunoSEQ multiplex PCR, while TCRdb's copy carries only in-frame clones and drops some. The sample has about 28,000 clones; around 70% are singletons. Antigen-specific CD4+ T cells expanded by the ViraFEST assay with viral peptide pools were then sequenced. After more than 8 days in culture, the CD4+ T cells were isolated. Vaccination of participants consisted of two doses of either the BNT162b2 or mRNA-1273 vaccine. These data are taken from a study of vaccination effects on CD4 cells after COVID-19. Points from the study as a whole: There were few convalescent patients in the study and no early post-infection timepoints. Healthy vaccinees' vaccine-induced clones included only 1 of 255 cross-reacting with common cold coronaviruses.

The chain links TRBV11-1 to TRBJ2-3; D gene ambiguous. Sequenced material: CD4+ T cells from PBMCs cultured with HCoV-NL63 spike peptides, taken after COVID-19 vaccination. The receptor's source is a human donor who received a COVID-19 vaccine. CDR3: CASSSEASTDTQYF. CDR3 DNA: TGTGCCAGCAGCTCGGAAGCTAGCACAGATACGCAGTATTTT.